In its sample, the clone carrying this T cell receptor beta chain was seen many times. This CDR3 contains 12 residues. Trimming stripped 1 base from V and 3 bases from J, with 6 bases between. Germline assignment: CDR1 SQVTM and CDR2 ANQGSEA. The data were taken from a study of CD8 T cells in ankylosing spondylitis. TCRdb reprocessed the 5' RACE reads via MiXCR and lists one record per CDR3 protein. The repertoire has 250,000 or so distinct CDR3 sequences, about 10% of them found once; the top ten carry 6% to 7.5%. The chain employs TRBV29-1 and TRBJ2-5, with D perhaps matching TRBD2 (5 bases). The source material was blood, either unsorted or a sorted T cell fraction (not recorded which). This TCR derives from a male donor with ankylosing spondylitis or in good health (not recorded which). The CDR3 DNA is TGCAGCGTTGAAGTACTAGAAGAGACCCAGTACTTC. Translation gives CSVEVLEETQYF. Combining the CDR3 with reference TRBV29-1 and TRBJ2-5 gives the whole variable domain SAVISQKPSRDICQRGTSLTIQCQVDSQVTMMFWYRQQPGQSLTLIATANQGSEATYESGFVIDKFPISRPNLTFSTLTVSNMSPEDSSIYLCSVEVLEETQYFGPGTRLLVL.